This T cell receptor (beta chain) was sequenced for a study of cytomegalovirus exposure and HLA in healthy donors. Overall study context: In an earlier analysis, almost 120 million unique TCR beta sequences were found from 150 million to 200 million T cells. Among the approximately 400 donors who were genotyped, over 70% fell in the genetic ancestry cluster that is associated with self-reported Caucasian donors.

Per germline, CDR1 MNHEY and CDR2 SMNVEV (reference sequence). The CDR3 totals 14 residues. V dropped 6 bases and J dropped 3 bases, with 15 bases sitting between them. PCR was performed using 60 Vbeta and 13 Jbeta primers. TCRdb's copy holds only in-frame clones and misses some; the assay was immunoSEQ multiplex PCR. The sample contains 55,000 to 75,000 clones, about two thirds of which appear only once. This chain connects TRBV27 to TRBJ2-7, with D unresolved. Sequences were obtained from PBMCs. The TCR was taken from a middle-aged man in good health and CMV-seropositive. The chain's CDR3 is CASSPESRGYEQYF. Here the CDR3 DNA reads TGTGCCAGCAGCCCCGAGTCGCGAGGCTACGAGCAGTACTTC.